The present TCR beta chain was sequenced within a study of T-cell reconstitution after alpha-beta-depleted transplantation in children. Study observations and caveats: A year post-transplant, T-cell counts and diversity derived mostly from newly produced T cells. Where some patients showed high TCRbeta diversity at day 60, it came from recipient T cells and thymic progenitors that had survived. Several hundred rapidly expanded clones from non-depleted graft cells reportedly supplied alpha-beta T cells about two months post-transplant.

Germline V gene lookup returns CDR1 SQVTM and CDR2 ANQGSEA. The CDR3 is made up of 14 amino acids. V gave up 5 bases and J gave up 1 base, with 14 bases separating them. This clonotype was seen many times. Its matching antigen is unknown. The TCRbeta library incorporated unique molecular identifiers. In TCRdb, the PCR reads were re-called with MiXCR into one record per CDR3 protein. The sample holds some 300,000 distinct CDR3 sequences, over 7.5% seen once. Here the sequenced sample was peripheral blood, taken 360 days after TCRalphabeta/CD19-depleted stem cell transplant. The receptor's source is a female patient aged 2-10 years who had a stem cell transplant for Fanconi anemia, so the T cells may come from the graft donor. The chain carries TRBV29-1 and TRBJ1-1; tentatively, D is TRBD1 (5 bases). The chain's CDR3 is CSVIQGLSNTEAFF. CDR3 DNA sequence: TGCAGCGTTATTCAGGGTCTGTCGAACACTGAAGCTTTCTTT.